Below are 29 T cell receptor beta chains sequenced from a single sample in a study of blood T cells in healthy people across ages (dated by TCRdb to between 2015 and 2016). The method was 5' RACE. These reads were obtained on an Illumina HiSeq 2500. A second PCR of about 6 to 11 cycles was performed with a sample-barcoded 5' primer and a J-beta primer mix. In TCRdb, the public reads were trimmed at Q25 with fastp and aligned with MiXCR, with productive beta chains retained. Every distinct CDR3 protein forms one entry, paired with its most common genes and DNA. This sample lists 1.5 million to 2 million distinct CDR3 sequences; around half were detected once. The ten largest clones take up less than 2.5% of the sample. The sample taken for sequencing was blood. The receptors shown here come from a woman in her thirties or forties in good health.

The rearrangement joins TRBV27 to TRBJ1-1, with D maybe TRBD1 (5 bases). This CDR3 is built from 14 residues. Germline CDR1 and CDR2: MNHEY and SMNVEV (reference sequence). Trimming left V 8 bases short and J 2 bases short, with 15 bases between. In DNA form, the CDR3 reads TGTGCCAGCGGGGCAGGGAGGGGAAACACTGAAGCTTTCTTT. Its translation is CASGAGRGNTEAFF.

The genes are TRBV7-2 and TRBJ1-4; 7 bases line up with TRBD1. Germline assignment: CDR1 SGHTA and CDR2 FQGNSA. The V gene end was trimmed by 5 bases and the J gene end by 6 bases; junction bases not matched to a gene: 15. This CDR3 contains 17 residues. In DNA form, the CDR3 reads TGTGCCAGCAGCACGCGATCCGGGGCCAGGGGGGATGAAAAACTGTTTTTT. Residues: CASSTRSGARGDEKLFF.

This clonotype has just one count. CDR3 sequence reads: CASSAHGGANEKLFF. The CDR3 DNA is TGTGCCAGCAGCGCCCATGGGGGGGCAAATGAAAAACTGTTTTTT. J is TRBJ1-4 and V is TRBV7-8, with a possible D match to TRBD1 (6 bases). The ends were cut back, 5 bases at V and 5 bases at J, with 15 bases in the middle. The CDR3 has 15 residues. Germline-derived CDR1 and CDR2 are SGHVS and FQNEAQ.

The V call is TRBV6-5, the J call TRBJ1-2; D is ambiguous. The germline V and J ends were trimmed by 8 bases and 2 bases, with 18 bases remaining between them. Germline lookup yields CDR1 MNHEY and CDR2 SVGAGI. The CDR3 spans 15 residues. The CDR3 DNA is TGTGCCAGCTCGGTCAGCAGGAGTCCAAACTATGGCTACACCTTC. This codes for CASSVSRSPNYGYTF.

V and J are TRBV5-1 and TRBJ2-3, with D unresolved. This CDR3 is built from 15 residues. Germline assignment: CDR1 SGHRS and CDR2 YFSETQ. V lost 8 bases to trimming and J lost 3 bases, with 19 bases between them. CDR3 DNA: TGCGCCAGTTTGGGTCCGGGTTCACATACAGATACGCAGTATTTT. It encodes CASLGPGSHTDTQYF.

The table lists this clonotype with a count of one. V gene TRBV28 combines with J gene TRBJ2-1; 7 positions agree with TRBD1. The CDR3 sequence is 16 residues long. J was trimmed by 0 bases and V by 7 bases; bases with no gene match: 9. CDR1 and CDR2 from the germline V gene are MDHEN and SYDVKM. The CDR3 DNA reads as TGTGCCAGCAACACCAGGGGGAAGAGCTCCTACAATGAGCAGTTCTTC. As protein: CASNTRGKSSYNEQFF.

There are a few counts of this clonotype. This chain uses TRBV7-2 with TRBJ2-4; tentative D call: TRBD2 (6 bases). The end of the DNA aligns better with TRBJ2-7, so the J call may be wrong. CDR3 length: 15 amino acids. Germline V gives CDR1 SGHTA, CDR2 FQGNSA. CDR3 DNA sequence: TGTGCCAGCAGCTTTGGGGTCGGCGGGACCTACGAGCAGTACTTC. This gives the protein CASSFGVGGTYEQYF.

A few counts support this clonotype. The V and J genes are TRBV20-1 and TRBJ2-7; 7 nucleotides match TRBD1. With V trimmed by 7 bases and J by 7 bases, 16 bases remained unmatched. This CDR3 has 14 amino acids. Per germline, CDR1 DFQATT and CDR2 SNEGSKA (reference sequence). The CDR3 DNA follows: TGCAGTGTCACATCAGGGGGTTTCGGAAATGAGCAGTACTTC. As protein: CSVTSGGFGNEQYF.

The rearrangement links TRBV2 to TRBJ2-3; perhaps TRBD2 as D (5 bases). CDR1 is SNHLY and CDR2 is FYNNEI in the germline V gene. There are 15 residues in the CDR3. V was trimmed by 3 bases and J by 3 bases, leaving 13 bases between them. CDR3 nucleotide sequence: TGTGCCAGCAGTGATGGGGTAGCGCCGACAGATACGCAGTATTTT. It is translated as CASSDGVAPTDTQYF.

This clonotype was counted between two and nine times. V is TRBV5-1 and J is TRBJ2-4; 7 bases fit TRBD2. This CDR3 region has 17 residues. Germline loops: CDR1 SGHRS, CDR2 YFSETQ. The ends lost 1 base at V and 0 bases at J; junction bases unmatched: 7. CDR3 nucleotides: TGCGCCAGCAGCTTGCCTAGCGGATCCATAGCCAAAAACATTCAGTACTTC. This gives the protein CASSLPSGSIAKNIQYF.

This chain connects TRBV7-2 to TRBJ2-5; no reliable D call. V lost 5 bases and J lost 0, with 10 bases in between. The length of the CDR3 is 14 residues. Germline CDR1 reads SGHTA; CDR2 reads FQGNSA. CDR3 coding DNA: TGTGCCAGCAGCCCAGGCACCCACCAAGAGACCCAGTACTTC. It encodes CASSPGTHQETQYF.

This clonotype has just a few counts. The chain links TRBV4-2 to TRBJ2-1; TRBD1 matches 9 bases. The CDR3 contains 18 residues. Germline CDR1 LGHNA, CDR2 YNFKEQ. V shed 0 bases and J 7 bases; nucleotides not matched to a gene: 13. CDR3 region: CASSQEWARTGGKNEQFF. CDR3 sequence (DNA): TGTGCCAGCAGCCAAGAGTGGGCCCGAACAGGGGGCAAAAATGAGCAGTTCTTC.

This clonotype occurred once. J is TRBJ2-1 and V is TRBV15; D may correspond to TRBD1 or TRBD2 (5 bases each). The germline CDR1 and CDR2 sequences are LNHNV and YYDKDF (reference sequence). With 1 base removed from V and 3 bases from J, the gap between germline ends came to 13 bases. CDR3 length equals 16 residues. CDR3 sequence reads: CATSRGLGTIYNEQFF. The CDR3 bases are TGTGCCACCAGCAGAGGACTTGGGACCATCTACAATGAGCAGTTCTTC.

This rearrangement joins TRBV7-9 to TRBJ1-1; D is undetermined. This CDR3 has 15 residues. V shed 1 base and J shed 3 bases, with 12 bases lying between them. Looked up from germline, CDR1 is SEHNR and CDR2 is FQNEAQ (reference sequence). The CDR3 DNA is TGTGCCAGCAGCTTAGGAGGGTCGGAGCACACTGAAGCTTTCTTT. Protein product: CASSLGGSEHTEAFF.

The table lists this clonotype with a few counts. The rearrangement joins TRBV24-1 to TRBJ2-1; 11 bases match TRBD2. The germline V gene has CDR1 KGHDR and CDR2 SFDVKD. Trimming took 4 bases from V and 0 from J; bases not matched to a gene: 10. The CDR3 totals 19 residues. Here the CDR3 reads CATSELTSGGLSSYNEQFF. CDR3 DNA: TGTGCCACCAGTGAATTAACTAGCGGGGGCCTCAGCTCCTACAATGAGCAGTTCTTC.

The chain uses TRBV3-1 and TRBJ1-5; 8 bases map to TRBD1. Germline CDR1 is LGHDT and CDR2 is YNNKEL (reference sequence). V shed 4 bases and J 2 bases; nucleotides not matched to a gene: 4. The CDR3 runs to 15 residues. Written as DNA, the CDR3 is TGTGCCAGCAGCCCAGGGGGCAAACGCAATCAGCCCCAGCATTTT. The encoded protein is CASSPGGKRNQPQHF.

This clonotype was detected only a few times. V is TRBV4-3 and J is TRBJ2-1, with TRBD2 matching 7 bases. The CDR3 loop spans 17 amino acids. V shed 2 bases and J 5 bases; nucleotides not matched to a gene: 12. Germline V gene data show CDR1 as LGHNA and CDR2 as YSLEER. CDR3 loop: CASSQWGGRVVDNEQFF. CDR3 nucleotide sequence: TGCGCCAGCAGCCAATGGGGAGGGAGGGTCGTCGACAATGAGCAGTTCTTC.

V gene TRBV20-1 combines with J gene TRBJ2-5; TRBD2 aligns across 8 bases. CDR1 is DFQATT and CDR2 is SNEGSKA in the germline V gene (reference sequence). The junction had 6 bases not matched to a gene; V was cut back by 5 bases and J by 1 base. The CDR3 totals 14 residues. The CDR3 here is CSAYFGGGQETQYF. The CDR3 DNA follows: TGCAGTGCTTATTTCGGGGGGGGCCAAGAGACCCAGTACTTC.

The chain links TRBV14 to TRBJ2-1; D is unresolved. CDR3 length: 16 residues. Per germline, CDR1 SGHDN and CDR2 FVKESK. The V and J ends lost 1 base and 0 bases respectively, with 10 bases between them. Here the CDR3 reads CASSQGVGLSYNEQFF. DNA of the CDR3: TGTGCCAGCAGCCAAGGGGTCGGGCTCTCCTACAATGAGCAGTTCTTC. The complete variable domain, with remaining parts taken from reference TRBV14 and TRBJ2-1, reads EAGVTQFPSHSVIEKGQTVTLRCDPISGHDNLYWYRRVMGKEIKFLLHFVKESKQDESGMPNNRFLAERTGGTYSTLKVQPAELEDSGVYFCASSQGVGLSYNEQFFGPGTRLTVL.

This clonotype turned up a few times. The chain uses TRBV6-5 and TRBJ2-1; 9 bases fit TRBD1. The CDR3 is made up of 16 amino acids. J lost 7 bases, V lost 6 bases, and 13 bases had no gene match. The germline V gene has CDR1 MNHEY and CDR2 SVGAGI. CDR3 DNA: TGTGCCAGCAGGCCAACAGACAGGGGGTTGGCAAATGAGCAGTTCTTC. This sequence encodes CASRPTDRGLANEQFF.

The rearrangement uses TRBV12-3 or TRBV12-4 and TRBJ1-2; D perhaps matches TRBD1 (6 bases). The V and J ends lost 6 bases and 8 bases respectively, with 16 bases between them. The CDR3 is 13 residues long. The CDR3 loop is CASRPDRTGGYTF. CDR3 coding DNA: TGTGCCAGCAGACCCGACAGGACGGGCGGCTACACCTTC.

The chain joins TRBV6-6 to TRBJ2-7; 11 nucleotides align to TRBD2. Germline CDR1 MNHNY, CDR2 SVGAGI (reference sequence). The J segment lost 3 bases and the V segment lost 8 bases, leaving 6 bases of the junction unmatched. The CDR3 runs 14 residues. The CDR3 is CASCTSGGYYEQYF. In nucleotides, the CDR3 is TGTGCCAGCTGTACTAGCGGGGGATACTACGAGCAGTACTTC.

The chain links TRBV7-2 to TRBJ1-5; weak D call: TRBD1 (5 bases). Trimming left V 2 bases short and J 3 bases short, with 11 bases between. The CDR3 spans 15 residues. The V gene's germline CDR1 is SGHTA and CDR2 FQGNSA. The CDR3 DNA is TGTGCCAGCAGCTTAATCGGGGGAAACAATCAGCCCCAGCATTTT. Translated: CASSLIGGNNQPQHF.

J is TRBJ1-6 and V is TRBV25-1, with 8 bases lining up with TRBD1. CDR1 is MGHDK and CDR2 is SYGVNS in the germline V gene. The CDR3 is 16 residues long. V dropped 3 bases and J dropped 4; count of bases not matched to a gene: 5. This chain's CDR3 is CASSESTGAYNSPLHF. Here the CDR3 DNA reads TGTGCCAGCAGTGAGTCGACAGGGGCATATAATTCACCCCTCCACTTT. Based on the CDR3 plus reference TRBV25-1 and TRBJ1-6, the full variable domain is EADIYQTPRYLVIGTGKKITLECSQTMGHDKMYWYQQDPGMELHLIHYSYGVNSTEKGDLSSESTVSRIRTEHFPLTLESARPSHTSQYLCASSESTGAYNSPLHFGNGTRLTVT.

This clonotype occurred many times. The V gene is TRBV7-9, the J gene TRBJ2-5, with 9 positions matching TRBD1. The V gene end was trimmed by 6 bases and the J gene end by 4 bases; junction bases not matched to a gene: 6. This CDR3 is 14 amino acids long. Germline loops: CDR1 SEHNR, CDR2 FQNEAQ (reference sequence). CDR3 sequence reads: CASSPGQGVETQYF. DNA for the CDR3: TGTGCCAGCAGTCCGGGACAGGGCGTAGAGACCCAGTACTTC. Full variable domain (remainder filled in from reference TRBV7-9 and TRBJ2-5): DTGVSQNPRHKITKRGQNVTFRCDPISEHNRLYWYRQTLGQGPEFLTYFQNEAQLEKSRLLSDRFSAERPKGSFSTLEIQRTEQGDSAMYLCASSPGQGVETQYFGPGTRLLVL.

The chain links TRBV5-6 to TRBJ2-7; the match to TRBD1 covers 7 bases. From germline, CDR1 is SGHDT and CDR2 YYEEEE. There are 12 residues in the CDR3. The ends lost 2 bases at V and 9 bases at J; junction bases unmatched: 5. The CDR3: CASSFRGQGQYF. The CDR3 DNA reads TGTGCCAGCAGCTTTAGGGGGCAGGGGCAGTACTTC.

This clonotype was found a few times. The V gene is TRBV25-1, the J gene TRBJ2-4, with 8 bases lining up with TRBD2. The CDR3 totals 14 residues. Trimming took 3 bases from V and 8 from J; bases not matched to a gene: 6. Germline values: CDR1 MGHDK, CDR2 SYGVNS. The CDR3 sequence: CASSDWGRGDIQYF. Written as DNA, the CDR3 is TGTGCCAGCAGTGATTGGGGGCGGGGGGACATTCAGTACTTC.

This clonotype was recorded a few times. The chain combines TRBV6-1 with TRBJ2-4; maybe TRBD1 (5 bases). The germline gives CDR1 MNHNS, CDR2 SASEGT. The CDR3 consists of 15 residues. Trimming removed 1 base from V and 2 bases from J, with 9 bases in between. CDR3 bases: TGTGCCAGCAGTGAAGAAGGGGTGCCCAAAAACATTCAGTACTTC. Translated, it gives CASSEEGVPKNIQYF.

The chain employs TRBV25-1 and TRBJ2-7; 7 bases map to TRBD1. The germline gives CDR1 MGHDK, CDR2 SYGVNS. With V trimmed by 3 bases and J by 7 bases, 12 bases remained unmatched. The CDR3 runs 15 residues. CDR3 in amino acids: CASSDPDRVYNEQYF. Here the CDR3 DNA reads TGTGCCAGCAGTGACCCCGACAGGGTCTACAATGAGCAGTACTTC.